This T cell receptor beta chain appears in the sequencing data of a study of T cell responses to AZD1222 COVID-19 vaccine (dated by TCRdb to the early 2020s). Looking at the study overall: AZD1222 recipients given second doses at about 4 weeks or at about 12 weeks were pooled, since spike-specific TCR depth and breadth were not found to differ between the two schedules. A total of under 250 trial participants underwent TCR sequencing, of whom about 200 had received two doses of AZD1222 and some 25 had received two doses of the MenACWY control vaccine. Enrollment into the trials was organized by age into subgroups of 18-55, 56-69 and 70-plus years, and those subgroups contained roughly 140, 27 and 60 TCR-sequenced participants, respectively. What the study reported, not specific to this receptor: Spike-specific TCR breadth and depth rose significantly after two AZD1222 doses compared with day 0 and with MenACWY recipients. Most participants were white British and females outnumbered males, and the authors suggested that clonal diversity may have been underestimated. The 56-69-year group was small, and its depth increase did not reach significance, likely because of low power. Conclusions about previously exposed vaccinees were limited because only a handful of AZD1222 recipients were SARS-CoV-2 seropositive at baseline. The whole spike protein was spanned by vaccine-associated CD4 TCRs, and dominant responses were seen in regions 160-218 and 743-854. Because no day 14 peak-response samples were available, the repertoires could be characterized only after the peak T cell response. Epitopes outside the regions mutated in the B.1.351 and B.1.1.7 variants were reportedly recognized by nearly half of the unique spike-specific TCRs.

The CDR3 regions of human TCRbeta chains were analyzed by immunosequencing. In the source study's methods: Repertoire TCRs were checked for matches against a reference library of SARS-CoV-2-specific TCRs that had been generated using the MIRA antigen-specificity platform. Breadth meant the fraction of unique TCRs that were SARS-CoV-2-associated, whereas depth meant the fraction of total T cells that were SARS-CoV-2-associated. Using the MIRA data, each spike-specific TCR was assigned both to the spike region to which the TCR was reactive and to a CD4 or CD8 class. Log10-transformed breadth and depth values were compared by one-way ANOVA with Sidak's multiple comparisons tests. Imported from immuneACCESS, the table was reduced by TCRdb to in-frame sequences with V and J called. These copies leave out some clones; in studies compared against another copy, an unresolved V gene accounts for under half, and the cause of the remainder is not known. V, J and clone size are those of that table, while D and trimming were read from the DNA. The sample profile shows 90,000 to 150,000 clones; about 87% of them were found once. The ten largest account for 8.4% of the sample.

The time point label here, explained by the study, means: baseline before first vaccination. The vaccinee samples were drawn from two UK trials, COV001 and COV002, one of which was a single-blind randomized controlled phase 2/3 trial testing AZD1222 (ChAdOx1 nCoV-19) in healthy adults. Trial participant PBMC samples were collected at day 0 and day 28 after the second dose for TCRbeta chain sequencing. Measured from the cysteine to the phenylalanine, the CDR3 is 15 residues long. Solely the CDR3 DNA is kept, with 45 bases framed from the first base. CDR1 and CDR2 (SGHRS, YFSETQ) derive from the germline V gene. Clipping removes 4 bases from V and 0 bases from J, with 6 as the unmatched junction base count. A word on this clone: The antigen this receptor binds is unknown. The input lacks base qualities; no much larger clone sits a single base away.

The sequence is built from TRBV5-1 and TRBJ2-5; 7 central nucleotides agree with TRBD1. Sequenced material: peripheral blood, taken on day 0 of AZD1222 vaccination. This TCR came from an adult in good health. CDR3 region: CASSHGTADQETQYF. In nucleotide form, the sequence is TGCGCCAGCAGCCACGGGACAGCGGACCAAGAGACCCAGTACTTC.